These 19 T cell receptor beta chains came from one sample sequenced in a study of OX40 agonist ivuxolimab in advanced cancers. Some clones are missing from TCRdb's copy, which holds only in-frame ones; the method was immunoSEQ multiplex PCR. The table includes over 75,000 clones, around 91% detected once. The sample consisted of CD4+ or CD8+ T cells sorted from blood, taken in a trial of the OX40 agonist ivuxolimab. Receptor source: an adult with an advanced solid tumor such as melanoma, head and neck, liver or kidney cancer.

V gene TRBV7-3 combines with J gene TRBJ2-1; 7 bases are a match to TRBD2. The ends lost 2 bases at V and 4 bases at J; junction bases unmatched: 8. This CDR3 region has 16 residues. Germline V lookup: CDR1 SGHTA, CDR2 FQGTGA. CDR3 sequence reads: CASSLRGSSGYNEQFF. DNA for the CDR3: TGTGCCAGCAGCTTACGCGGGTCTAGCGGATACAATGAGCAGTTCTTC.

The chain uses TRBV11-2 and TRBJ1-5; D is perhaps TRBD1 (6 bases). Germline CDR1 and CDR2: SGHAT and FQNNGV. V was pared by 4 bases and J by 15 bases, with 19 bases between. CDR3 length: 13 residues. The CDR3 spells CASSYSPGQPPHF. Written as DNA, the CDR3 is TGTGCCAGCAGCTACTCCCCGGGACAACCGCCGCATTTT.

This clone was observed a handful of times. CDR3 nucleotides: TGTGCCAGCAGCTTAGGGCTAGCGGGGACCTACGAGCAGTACTTC. It translates to CASSLGLAGTYEQYF. The V gene is TRBV7-3, the J gene TRBJ2-7; 9 bases match TRBD2. Germline V gene sequence: CDR1 SGHTA, CDR2 FQGTGA. The V segment lost 2 bases and the J segment 2 bases; nucleotides outside the gene matches: 4. CDR3 length equals 15 residues.

The chain has TRBV7-9 and TRBJ2-7; 13 bases match TRBD2. V shed 1 base and J 13 bases; nucleotides not matched to a gene: 4. Germline-derived CDR1 and CDR2 are SEHNR and FQNEAQ (reference sequence). This CDR3 has 13 amino acids. The CDR3 reads CASSLGTSGSHYF. CDR3 nucleotide sequence: TGTGCCAGCAGCTTAGGGACTAGCGGGAGCCATTACTTC.

A word on this clone: Within the sample, other DNA sequences also encode this same CDR3. CDR3 amino acids: CASSPGLAGETQYF. The CDR3 DNA reads TGTGCCAGCTCACCGGGACTAGCGGGAGAGACCCAGTACTTC. The chain uses TRBV18 and TRBJ2-5; TRBD2 matches 12 bases. Trimming took 3 bases from V and 4 from J; bases not matched to a gene: 0. The germline V gene has CDR1 KGHSH and CDR2 LQKENI. CDR3 length: 14 residues.

This chain links TRBV4-2 with TRBJ1-1; 8 nucleotides match TRBD1. V was pared by 0 bases and J by 8 bases, with 5 bases of the junction left unmatched. CDR1 LGHNA and CDR2 YNFKEQ come from the germline V gene. CDR3 size: 14 residues. The CDR3 nucleotides read TGTGCCAGCAGCCAAGATTTACAGGGGGGGGAAGCTTTCTTT. Amino acids: CASSQDLQGGEAFF.

The CDR3 nucleotides read TGTGCCAGCAGCGGTCTCCAGGGGGCTATGGGCTACACCTTC. It yields the protein CASSGLQGAMGYTF. This rearrangement joins TRBV7-2 to TRBJ1-2; 8 bases agree with TRBD1. CDR1 and CDR2 from the germline V gene are SGHTA and FQGNSA. V was clipped by 5 bases and J by 8 bases; unmatched bases: 10. This CDR3 is built from 14 residues.

V is TRBV28 and J is TRBJ1-3, with D possibly matching TRBD1 (5 bases). The germline CDR1 and CDR2 sequences are MDHEN and SYDVKM. Trimming shortened V by 2 bases and J by 6 bases, and 8 bases separated the two germline ends. This CDR3 region has 13 residues. DNA for the CDR3: TGTGCCAGCAGTTTAGGGACCCCAAACACCATATATTTT. It yields the protein CASSLGTPNTIYF.

V and J are TRBV2 and TRBJ2-1, with TRBD1 matching over 8 bases. V shed 7 bases, J shed 9 bases, and the junction held 5 bases outside the gene matches. CDR1 and CDR2 (germline): SNHLY, FYNNEI. There are 12 residues in the CDR3. The DNA of the CDR3 is TGTGCCAGCAAGCCAGGGGGCAGTGAGCAGTTCTTC. This gives the protein CASKPGGSEQFF.

The rearrangement links TRBV6-1 to TRBJ2-1, with a tentative D call TRBD2 (5 bases). Between the trimmed V and J ends, which lost 3 bases and 9 bases, there was a span of 12 bases. CDR3 size: 13 residues. From germline, CDR1 is MNHNS and CDR2 SASEGT. The CDR3 DNA reads as TGTGCCAGCAGTGATAGGACTCTATCTGAGCAGTTCTTC. Its translation is CASSDRTLSEQFF.

The chain combines TRBV30 with TRBJ2-7, with a possible D match to TRBD1 (5 bases). Looked up from germline, CDR1 is GTSNPN and CDR2 is SVGIG (reference sequence). The V and J ends lost 8 bases and 4 bases respectively, with 12 bases between them. The CDR3 sequence is 11 residues long. The CDR3 region is CASQGGYEQYF. The CDR3 nucleotides read TGTGCCAGTCAGGGCGGTTACGAGCAGTACTTC.

The chain combines TRBV7-2 with TRBJ2-7, with TRBD1 matching over 12 bases. Germline assignment: CDR1 SGHTA and CDR2 FQGNSA. This CDR3 has 15 residues. V lost 8 bases and J lost 7; bases outside the gene matches: 12. In DNA, the CDR3 is TGTGCCAGCTCCCGGGGGGGACAGGGGGCAGGAGAGCAGTACTTC. It translates to CASSRGGQGAGEQYF.

The genes are TRBV6-5 and TRBJ1-3; D is perhaps TRBD1 (5 bases). The V gene lost 2 bases and the J gene lost 1 base, with 9 bases spanning the gap. The CDR3 sequence is 15 residues long. CDR1 and CDR2 from the germline V gene are MNHEY and SVGAGI. The CDR3 nucleotides read TGTGCCAGCAGTTACGAAAGGGGATCTGGAAACACCATATATTTT. Residues: CASSYERGSGNTIYF.

The gene calls are TRBV5-1 and TRBJ2-1, with 11 bases lining up with TRBD2. Looked up from germline, CDR1 is SGHRS and CDR2 is YFSETQ. The CDR3 contains 16 residues. Germline trimming cut 1 base from V and 8 bases from J; bases unmatched to any gene: 8. The CDR3 coding sequence is TGCGCCAGCAGCTTGCAAACTAGCGGGAGTGAAGATGAGCAGTTCTTC. Residues: CASSLQTSGSEDEQFF.

This clone was seen a few times. The V gene is TRBV5-8, the J gene TRBJ2-7, with D possibly matching TRBD1 (6 bases). This CDR3 is 15 amino acids long. Germline loops: CDR1 SGHTS, CDR2 YDEGEE. The V end lost 0 bases, the J end lost 3 bases, and 13 bases lay between the germline ends. CDR3 nucleotides: TGTGCCAGCAGCTTGGGCCAGGGGTTCTACTACGAGCAGTACTTC. This sequence encodes CASSLGQGFYYEQYF. The full variable domain, completed using reference TRBV5-8 and TRBJ2-7, is EAGVTQSPTHLIKTRGQQATLRCSPISGHTSVYWYQQALGLGLQFLLWYDEGEERNRGNFPPRFSGRQFPNYSSELNVNALELEDSALYLCASSLGQGFYYEQYFGPGTRLTVT.

The gene calls are TRBV7-3 and TRBJ1-1; D is undetermined. V lost 3 bases to trimming and J lost 3 bases, with 8 bases between them. The CDR3 covers 13 residues. The germline V gene has CDR1 SGHTA and CDR2 FQGTGA. Here the CDR3 DNA reads TGTGCCAGCAGCTTTGGAACGGACACTGAAGCTTTCTTT. As protein: CASSFGTDTEAFF.

The rearrangement links TRBV7-9 to TRBJ2-1, with 7 bases identical to TRBD2. The CDR3 length is 14 residues. V dropped 0 bases and J dropped 6; count of bases not matched to a gene: 2. Germline loops: CDR1 SEHNR, CDR2 FQNEAQ (reference sequence). The CDR3 region has the DNA TGTGCCAGCAGCTTAGCGGGAGGGGCCAATGAGCAGTTCTTC. As protein: CASSLAGGANEQFF.

The genes are TRBV28 and TRBJ1-5; possible D gene TRBD1, 5 bases. Germline-derived CDR1 and CDR2 are MDHEN and SYDVKM. The CDR3 totals 13 residues. V shed 8 bases and J shed 6 bases, with 14 bases lying between them. In DNA form, the CDR3 reads TGTGCCAGCGGGTCAGGGAACGTTCAGCCCCAGCATTTT. Translating it yields CASGSGNVQPQHF.

The V and J genes are TRBV5-1 and TRBJ1-1; tentatively, D is TRBD1 (6 bases). V was pared by 0 bases and J by 1 base, with 10 bases between. Germline V gene sequence: CDR1 SGHRS, CDR2 YFSETQ. The CDR3 sequence is 15 residues long. The CDR3 reads CASSLVSGANTEAFF. The CDR3 coding sequence is TGCGCCAGCAGCTTGGTCTCAGGGGCGAACACTGAAGCTTTCTTT. Combining the CDR3 with reference TRBV5-1 and TRBJ1-1 gives the whole variable domain KAGVTQTPRYLIKTRGQQVTLSCSPISGHRSVSWYQQTPGQGLQFLFEYFSETQRNKGNFPGRFSGRQFSNSRSEMNVSTLELGDSALYLCASSLVSGANTEAFFGQGTRLTVV.